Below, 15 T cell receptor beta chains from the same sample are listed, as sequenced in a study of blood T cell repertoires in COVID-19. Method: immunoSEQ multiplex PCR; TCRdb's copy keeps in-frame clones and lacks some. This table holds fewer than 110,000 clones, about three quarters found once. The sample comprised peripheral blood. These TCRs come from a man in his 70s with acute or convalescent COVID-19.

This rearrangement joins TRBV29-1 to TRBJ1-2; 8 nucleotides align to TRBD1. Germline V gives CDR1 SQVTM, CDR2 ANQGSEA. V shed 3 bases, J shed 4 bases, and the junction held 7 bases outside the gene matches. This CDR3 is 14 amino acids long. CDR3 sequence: CSVEVTGTGYGYTF. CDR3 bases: TGCAGCGTTGAGGTGACAGGGACAGGCTATGGCTACACCTTC.

The CDR3 is CASRGGGNYGYTF. DNA of the CDR3: TGTGCCAGCAGGGGAGGGGGTAACTATGGCTACACCTTC. The V and J genes are TRBV12-3 or TRBV12-4 and TRBJ1-2; possibly TRBD1 for D (6 bases). The CDR3 runs 13 residues. Trimming cost V 6 bases and J 1 base, with 9 bases left between them.

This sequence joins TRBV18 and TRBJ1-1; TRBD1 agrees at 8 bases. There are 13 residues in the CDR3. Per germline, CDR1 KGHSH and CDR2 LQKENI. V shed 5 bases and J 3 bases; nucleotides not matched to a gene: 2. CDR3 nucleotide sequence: TGTGCCAGCTCATCGACAGGGGACACTGAAGCTTTCTTT. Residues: CASSSTGDTEAFF.

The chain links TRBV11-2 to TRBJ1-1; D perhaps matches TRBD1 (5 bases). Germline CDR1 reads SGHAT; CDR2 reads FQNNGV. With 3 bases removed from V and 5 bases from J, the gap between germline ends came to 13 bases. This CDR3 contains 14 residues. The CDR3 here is CASSLSTRGTEAFF. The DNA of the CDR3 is TGTGCCAGCAGCTTGTCCACAAGGGGTACTGAAGCTTTCTTT.

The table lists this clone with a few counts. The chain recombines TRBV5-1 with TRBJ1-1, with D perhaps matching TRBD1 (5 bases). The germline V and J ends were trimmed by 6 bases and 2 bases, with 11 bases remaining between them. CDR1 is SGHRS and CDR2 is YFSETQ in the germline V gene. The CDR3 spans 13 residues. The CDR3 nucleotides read TGCGCCAGCACCGACAGACCAAACACTGAAGCTTTCTTT. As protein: CASTDRPNTEAFF.

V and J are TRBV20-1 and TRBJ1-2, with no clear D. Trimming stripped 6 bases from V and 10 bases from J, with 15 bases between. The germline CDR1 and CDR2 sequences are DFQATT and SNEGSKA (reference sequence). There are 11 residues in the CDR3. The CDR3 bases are TGCAGTGCCCGCCTCTCCAGTTCCTACACCTTC. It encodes CSARLSSSYTF.

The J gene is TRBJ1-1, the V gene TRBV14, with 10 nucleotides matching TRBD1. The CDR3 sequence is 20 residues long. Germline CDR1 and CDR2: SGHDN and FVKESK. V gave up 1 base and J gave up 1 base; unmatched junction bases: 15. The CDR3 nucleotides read TGTGCCAGCAGCCAAGTCGGTATCCCGGACAGGGGGGCCAGGAACACTGAAGCTTTCTTT. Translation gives CASSQVGIPDRGARNTEAFF.

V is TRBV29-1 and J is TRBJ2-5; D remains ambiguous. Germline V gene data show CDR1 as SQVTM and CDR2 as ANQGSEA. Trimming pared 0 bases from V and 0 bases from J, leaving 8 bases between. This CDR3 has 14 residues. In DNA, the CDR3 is TGCAGCGTTGAAGATCAAGAGGACCAAGAGACCCAGTACTTC. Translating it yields CSVEDQEDQETQYF.

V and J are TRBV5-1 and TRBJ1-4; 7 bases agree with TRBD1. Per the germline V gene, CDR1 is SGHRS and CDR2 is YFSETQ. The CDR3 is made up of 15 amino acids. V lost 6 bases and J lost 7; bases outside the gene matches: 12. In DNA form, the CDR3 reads TGCGCCAGCACCCAGGGGGGGACTAGCGTTGAAAAACTGTTTTTT. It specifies CASTQGGTSVEKLFF.

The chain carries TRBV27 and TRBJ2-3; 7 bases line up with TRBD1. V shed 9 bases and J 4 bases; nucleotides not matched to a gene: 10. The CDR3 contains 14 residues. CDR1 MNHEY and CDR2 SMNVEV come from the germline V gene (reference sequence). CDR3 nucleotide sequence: TGTGCCAGTTTCCGACAGGGATGGGCAGATACGCAGTATTTT. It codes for CASFRQGWADTQYF.

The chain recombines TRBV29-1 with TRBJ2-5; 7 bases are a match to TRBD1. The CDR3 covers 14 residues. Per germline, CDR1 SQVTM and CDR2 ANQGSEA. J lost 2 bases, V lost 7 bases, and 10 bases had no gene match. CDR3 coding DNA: TGCAGCGCTGCCCTGAACAGGGGTCAAGAGACCCAGTACTTC. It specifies CSAALNRGQETQYF.

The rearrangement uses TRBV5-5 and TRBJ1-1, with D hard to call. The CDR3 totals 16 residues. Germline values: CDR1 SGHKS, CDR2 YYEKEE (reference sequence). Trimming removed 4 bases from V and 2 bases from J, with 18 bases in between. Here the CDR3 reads CASSPGLGYQNTEAFF. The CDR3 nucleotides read TGTGCCAGCAGCCCGGGTCTCGGGTACCAAAACACTGAAGCTTTCTTT. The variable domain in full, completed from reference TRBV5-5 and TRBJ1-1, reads DAGVTQSPTHLIKTRGQQVTLRCSPISGHKSVSWYQQVLGQGPQFIFQYYEKEERGRGNFPDRFSARQFPNYSSELNVNALLLGDSALYLCASSPGLGYQNTEAFFGQGTRLTVV.

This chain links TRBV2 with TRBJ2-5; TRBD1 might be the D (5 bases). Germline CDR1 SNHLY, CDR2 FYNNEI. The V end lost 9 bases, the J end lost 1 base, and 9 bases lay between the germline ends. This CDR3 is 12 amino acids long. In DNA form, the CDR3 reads TGTGCCAGTCAGGGTCTCCAAGAGACCCAGTACTTC. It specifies CASQGLQETQYF.

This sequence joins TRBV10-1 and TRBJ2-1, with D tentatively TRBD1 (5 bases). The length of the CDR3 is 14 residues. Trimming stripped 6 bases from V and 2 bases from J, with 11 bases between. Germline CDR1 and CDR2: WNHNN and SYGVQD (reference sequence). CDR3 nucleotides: TGCGCCAGCAGCTTAGACAGAACCTACAATGAGCAGTTCTTC. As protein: CASSLDRTYNEQFF.

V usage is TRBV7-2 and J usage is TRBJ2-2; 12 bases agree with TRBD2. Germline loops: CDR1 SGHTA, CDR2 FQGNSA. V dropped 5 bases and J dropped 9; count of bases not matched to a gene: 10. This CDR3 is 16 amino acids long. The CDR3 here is CASSRTSGEPPRELFF. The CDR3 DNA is TGTGCCAGCAGCCGGACTAGCGGGGAGCCTCCCAGGGAGCTGTTTTTT.